Below, 3 T cell receptor beta chains from the same sample are listed, as sequenced in a study of regulatory T cells in long-lasting Graves disease. To make TCR beta libraries, researchers used iRepertoire HTBI primers and Arm-PCR of CDR3 regions. From the multiplex PCR reads, TCRdb called clonotypes with MiXCR, one entry per CDR3 protein. The profile covers roughly 400,000 distinct CDR3 sequences, with about a sixth appearing a single time and about 25% taken by the ten largest. Documented time point: newly diagnosed GD, antithyroid drugs for less than 3 months. From PBMCs, RNA was extracted and then used to make the TCR library. A further study also used this sample, focusing on T cells in Graves' hyperthyroidism and ophthalmopathy.

Sequences were derived from peripheral blood mononuclear cells (PBMCs), sampled at new diagnosis, from a patient treated with antithyroid drugs. The receptor source for this set is a woman aged 18-29 years with Graves disease.

Only a few counts were recorded for this clonotype. The chain couples TRBV11-3 to TRBJ2-7, with D possibly matching TRBD1 (8 bases). The germline V gene has CDR1 SGHNT and CDR2 YENEEA. The CDR3 is made up of 14 amino acids. Trimming pared 5 bases from V and 2 bases from J, leaving 13 bases between. The CDR3 loop reads CASSETGGAYEQYF. CDR3 in DNA: TGTGCCAGCAGCGAAACAGGGGGGGCCTACGAGCAGTACTTC.

The table lists this clonotype with many counts. The rearrangement joins TRBV10-3 to TRBJ2-3, with 13 bases matching TRBD2. The V and J ends lost 6 bases and 5 bases, in that order; junction bases with no gene match: 5. In germline, CDR1 is ENHRY, CDR2 SYGVKD. The CDR3 has 15 residues. The CDR3 is CAISGLAGDIDTQYF. CDR3 sequence (DNA): TGTGCCATCAGCGGACTAGCGGGAGATATAGATACGCAGTATTTT.

Ten or more counts support this clonotype. The chain is built from TRBV11-2 and TRBJ2-7, with 8 nucleotides matching TRBD2. CDR1 is SGHAT and CDR2 is FQNNGV in the germline V gene. Unmatched junction bases numbered 7, after V lost 2 bases and J lost 7 bases. The CDR3 loop spans 14 amino acids. CDR3 sequence reads: CASSLLAGGGEQYF. DNA of the CDR3: TGTGCCAGCAGCTTACTAGCGGGTGGGGGAGAGCAGTACTTC.